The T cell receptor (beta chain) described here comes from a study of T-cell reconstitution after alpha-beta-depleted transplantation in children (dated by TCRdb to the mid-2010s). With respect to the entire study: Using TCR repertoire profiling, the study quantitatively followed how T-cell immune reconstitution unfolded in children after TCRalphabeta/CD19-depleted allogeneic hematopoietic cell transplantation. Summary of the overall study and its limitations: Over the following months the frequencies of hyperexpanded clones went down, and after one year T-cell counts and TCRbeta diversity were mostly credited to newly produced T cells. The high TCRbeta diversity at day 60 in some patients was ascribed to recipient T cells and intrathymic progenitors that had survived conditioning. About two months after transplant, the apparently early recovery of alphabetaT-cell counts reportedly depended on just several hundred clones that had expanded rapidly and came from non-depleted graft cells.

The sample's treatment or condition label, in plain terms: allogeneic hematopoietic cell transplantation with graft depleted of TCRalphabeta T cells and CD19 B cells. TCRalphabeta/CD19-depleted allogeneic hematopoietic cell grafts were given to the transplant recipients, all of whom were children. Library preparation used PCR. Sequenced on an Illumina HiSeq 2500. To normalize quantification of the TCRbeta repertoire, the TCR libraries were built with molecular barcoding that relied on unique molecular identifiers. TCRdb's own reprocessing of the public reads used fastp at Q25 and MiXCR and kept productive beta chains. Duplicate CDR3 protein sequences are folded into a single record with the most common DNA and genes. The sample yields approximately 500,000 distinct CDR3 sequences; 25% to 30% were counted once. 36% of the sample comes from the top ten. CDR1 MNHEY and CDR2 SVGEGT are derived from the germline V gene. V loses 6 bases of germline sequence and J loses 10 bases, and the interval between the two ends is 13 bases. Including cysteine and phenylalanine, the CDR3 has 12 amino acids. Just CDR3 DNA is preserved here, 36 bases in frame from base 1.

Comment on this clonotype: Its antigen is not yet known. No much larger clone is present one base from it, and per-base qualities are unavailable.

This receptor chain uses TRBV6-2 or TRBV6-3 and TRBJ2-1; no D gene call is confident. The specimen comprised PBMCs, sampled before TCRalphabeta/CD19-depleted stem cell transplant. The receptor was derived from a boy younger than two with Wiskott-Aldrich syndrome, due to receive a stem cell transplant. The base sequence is TGTGCCAGCAGAGCTAGGGTGGGGGAGCAGTTCTTC. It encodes CASRARVGEQFF.